This TCR beta chain was identified during a study of T cells in Graves' hyperthyroidism and ophthalmopathy (dated by TCRdb to between 2017 and 2020). With regard to the full study: Peripheral blood samples were taken at initial diagnosis, before any treatment was given. TCR V-J signatures able to tell the groups apart were searched for in a discovery cohort of 100 or so patients, of whom more than 40 had Graves' ophthalmopathy and around 57 had stable Graves' hyperthyroidism. Prospective prediction of ophthalmopathy was tested in an independent validation cohort of 18 to 20 hyperthyroidism patients and 17 patients who later progressed to ophthalmopathy. For training and testing, the roughly 97 patients in the discovery cohort were randomly divided in a 7:3 ratio. In addition, the study compared T-cell repertoires in thyroid tissue and in blood from roughly six Graves' hyperthyroidism patients. Following sampling, methimazole starting at 30 mg daily was given to hyperthyroidism patients, and high-dose intravenous methylprednisolone was given to ophthalmopathy patients. According to the paper, TCR Vbeta CDR3 sequencing was carried out on about 140 peripheral blood samples, which came from under 50 ophthalmopathy, roughly 75 hyperthyroidism and about 17 progressor patients.

The investigation overall reported the following: Sample size was not statistically predetermined, and blinding of investigators to group allocation was not performed. In cross-validation, a model built on a 13 V-J signature told ophthalmopathy apart from stable hyperthyroidism with 85% to 90% sensitivity and roughly 82% specificity, and in testing the same model reached 80%/75%. In validation, the model predicted progression to ophthalmopathy with 55% to 71% sensitivity and less than 80% specificity, a median of 6.5 months before onset. Most expanded thyroid clonotypes (frequency above 0.001) were also detected in blood, suggesting blood repertoires may reflect thyroid immune responses.

Ophthalmopathy patients had moderately to severely active disease, Clinical Activity Score of at least 3, NOSPECS grade of at least 4, and duration under 3 months. Patients with uncontrolled infections, other autoimmune diseases, pregnancy or lactation were excluded. Diagnoses were established on the basis of clinical symptoms, serum thyroxine and TRAb, thyroid ultrasound, and orbital computed tomography. PBMCs were isolated from about 9.1 ml of fresh peripheral blood by Ficoll-Paque density gradient centrifugation. Trizol reagent was used to extract total RNA, and RNA quality was then checked on an Agilent 2100 Bioanalyzer. TCR beta CDR3 regions were amplified from RNA transcripts. For the first round of RT-PCR on the TCR CDR3, the HTBI primer set was used together with the Qiagen OneStep RT-PCR kit. Libraries were constructed in a second round of multiplex PCR, after which size selection and purification were performed. Libraries were sequenced paired-end with 100 bp reads on an Illumina HiSeq2000. Concerning the study's data processing: SOAPnuke was used to process the raw data, with reads discarded if the reads contained adapters or uncalled bases, had a mean Phred below 15, or lacked an exact constant-primer or identifier match. COPE v1.2.5 was used to merge the high-quality paired reads, and each unique nucleotide sequence was defined as a clonotype. Clonotypes were aligned to IMGT TRBV, TRBD and TRBJ reference segments using MiTCR v1.1. The analysis included only V-J combinations with a frequency above 0.0001, which together covered 99% to 99.2% of the repertoires. The TCS score was defined as the ratio of F50 (clonal expansion) to E x V (chaos), calculated using BLOSUM62-based TCRdist between CDR3 peptides within each V-J. Welch's t-statistics and random forest reduced around 520 V-J features to around 14, which were used in a naive Bayes classifier (R e1071). TCRdb redid the processing of the public reads, applying fastp at Q25 and MiXCR, and retained in-frame beta chains. Every entry covers one CDR3 protein and lists the most common genes and DNA from its rows. These V and J calls rely on TCRdb rather than the paper's analysis. Counted in this sample were around 600,000 distinct CDR3 sequences; over 12% of them appeared once. The ten top clones hold about 6.6% of the sample.

For CDR1 and CDR2, the germline V gene (reference sequence) lists MNHEY and SMNVEV. V and J are truncated by 2 bases and 5 bases respectively, leaving an intervening sequence of 9 bases. The length of the CDR3 is 13 amino acids, counting both ends. The only DNA kept is the CDR3, 39 bases in frame from the first base. Points on this clonotype: The target of this receptor is not known. No conserved phenylalanine or tryptophan ends this CDR3, so it is likely a read error.

The receptor comes from a woman aged 18-30 years with Graves' ophthalmopathy. Recombination joined TRBV27 with TRBJ1-2; D gene: possibly TRBD1, on 6 matching bases. The specimen was blood. The nucleotide sequence reads as follows: TGTGCCAGCAGTTTACGAGGGGGATATGGCTACACCCTC. Its amino acids are CASSLRGGYGYTL.